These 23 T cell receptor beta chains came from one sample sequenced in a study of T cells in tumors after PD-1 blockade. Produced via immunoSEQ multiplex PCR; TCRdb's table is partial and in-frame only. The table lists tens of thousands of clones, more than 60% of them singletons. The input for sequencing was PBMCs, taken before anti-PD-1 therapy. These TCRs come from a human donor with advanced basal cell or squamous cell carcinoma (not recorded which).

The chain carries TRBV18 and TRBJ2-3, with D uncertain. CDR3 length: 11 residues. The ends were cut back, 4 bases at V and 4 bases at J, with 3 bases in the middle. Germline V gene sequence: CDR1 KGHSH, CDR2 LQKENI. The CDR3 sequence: CASSLSDTQYF. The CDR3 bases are TGTGCCAGCTCACTTTCAGATACGCAGTATTTT.

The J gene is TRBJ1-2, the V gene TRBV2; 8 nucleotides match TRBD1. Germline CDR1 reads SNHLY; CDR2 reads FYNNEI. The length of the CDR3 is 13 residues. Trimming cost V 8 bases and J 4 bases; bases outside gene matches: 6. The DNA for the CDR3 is TGTGCCAGCCTCCCTACAGGGGGCTATGGCTACACCTTC. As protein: CASLPTGGYGYTF.

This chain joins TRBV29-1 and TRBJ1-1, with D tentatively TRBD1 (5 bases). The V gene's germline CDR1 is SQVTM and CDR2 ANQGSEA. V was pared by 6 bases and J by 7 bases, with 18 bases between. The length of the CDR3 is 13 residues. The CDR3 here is CSVVTGGEGEAFF. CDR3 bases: TGCAGCGTAGTTACAGGCGGTGAGGGTGAAGCTTTCTTT. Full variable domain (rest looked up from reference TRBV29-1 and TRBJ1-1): SAVISQKPSRDICQRGTSLTIQCQVDSQVTMMFWYRQQPGQSLTLIATANQGSEATYESGFVIDKFPISRPNLTFSTLTVSNMSPEDSSIYLCSVVTGGEGEAFFGQGTRLTVV.

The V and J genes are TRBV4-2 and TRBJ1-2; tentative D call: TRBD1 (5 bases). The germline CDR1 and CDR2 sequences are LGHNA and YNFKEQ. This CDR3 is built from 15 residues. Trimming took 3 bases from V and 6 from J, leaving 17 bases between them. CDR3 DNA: TGTGCCAGCAGCCATAGGGTGGGGACGGCTAATGGCTACACCTTC. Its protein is CASSHRVGTANGYTF.

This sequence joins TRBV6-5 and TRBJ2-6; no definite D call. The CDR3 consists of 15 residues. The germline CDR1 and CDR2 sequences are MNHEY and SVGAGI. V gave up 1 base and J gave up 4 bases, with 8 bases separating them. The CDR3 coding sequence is TGTGCCAGCAGTTACTTCGGTGCCGGGGCCAACGTCCTGACTTTC. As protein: CASSYFGAGANVLTF.

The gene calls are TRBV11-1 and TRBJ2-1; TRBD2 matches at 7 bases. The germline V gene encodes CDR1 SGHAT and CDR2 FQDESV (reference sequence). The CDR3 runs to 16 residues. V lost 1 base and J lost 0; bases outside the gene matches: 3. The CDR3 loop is CASSLVPGGSYNEQFF. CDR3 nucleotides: TGTGCCAGCAGCTTAGTCCCGGGAGGCTCCTACAATGAGCAGTTCTTC. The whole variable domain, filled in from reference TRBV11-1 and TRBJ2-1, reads EAEVAQSPRYKITEKSQAVAFWCDPISGHATLYWYRQILGQGPELLVQFQDESVVDDSQLPKDRFSAERLKGVDSTLKIQPAELGDSAMYLCASSLVPGGSYNEQFFGPGTRLTVL.

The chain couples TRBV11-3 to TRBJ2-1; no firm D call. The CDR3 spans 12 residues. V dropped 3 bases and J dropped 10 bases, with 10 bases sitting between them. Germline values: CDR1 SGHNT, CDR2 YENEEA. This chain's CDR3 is CASSFGVREQFF. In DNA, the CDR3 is TGTGCCAGCAGCTTTGGGGTTCGAGAGCAGTTCTTC. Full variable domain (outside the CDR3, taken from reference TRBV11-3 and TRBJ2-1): EAGVVQSPRYKIIEKKQPVAFWCNPISGHNTLYWYLQNLGQGPELLIRYENEEAVDDSQLPKDRFSAERLKGVDSTLKIQPAELGDSAVYLCASSFGVREQFFGPGTRLTVL.

CDR3 residues: CASSLDPPANTQYF. CDR3 in DNA: TGTGCCAGCAGCTTAGATCCCCCCGCGAATACGCAGTATTTT. J is TRBJ2-3 and V is TRBV7-2; no clear D gene. The CDR3 totals 14 residues. Germline V gene lookup returns CDR1 SGHTA and CDR2 FQGNSA. V lost 1 base, J lost 7 bases, and 12 bases lay in between.

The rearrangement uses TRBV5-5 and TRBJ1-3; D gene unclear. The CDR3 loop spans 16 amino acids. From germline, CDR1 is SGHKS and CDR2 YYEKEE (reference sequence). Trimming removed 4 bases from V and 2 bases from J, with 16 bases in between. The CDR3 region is CASSLGGRATGNTIYF. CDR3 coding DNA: TGTGCCAGCAGCCTGGGAGGGCGGGCGACTGGAAACACCATATATTTT.

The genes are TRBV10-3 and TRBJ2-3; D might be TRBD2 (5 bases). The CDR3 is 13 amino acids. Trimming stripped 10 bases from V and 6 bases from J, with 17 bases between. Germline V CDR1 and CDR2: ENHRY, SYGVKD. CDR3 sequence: CATAWERIDTQYF. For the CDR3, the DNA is TGTGCCACAGCGTGGGAGAGGATTGATACGCAGTATTTT.

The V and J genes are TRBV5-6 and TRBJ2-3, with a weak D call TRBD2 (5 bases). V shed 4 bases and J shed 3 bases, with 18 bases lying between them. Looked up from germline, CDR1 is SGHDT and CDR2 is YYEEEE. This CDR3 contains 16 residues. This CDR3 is CASSNPDGGFTDTQYF. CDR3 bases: TGTGCCAGCAGCAACCCGGACGGAGGATTTACAGATACGCAGTATTTT.

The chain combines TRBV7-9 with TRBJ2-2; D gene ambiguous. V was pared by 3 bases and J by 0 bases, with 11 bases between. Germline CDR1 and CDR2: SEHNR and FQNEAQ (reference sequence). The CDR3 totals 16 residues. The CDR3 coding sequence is TGTGCCAGCAGCTTCCACTCTATCGCGAACACCGGGGAGCTGTTTTTT. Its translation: CASSFHSIANTGELFF.

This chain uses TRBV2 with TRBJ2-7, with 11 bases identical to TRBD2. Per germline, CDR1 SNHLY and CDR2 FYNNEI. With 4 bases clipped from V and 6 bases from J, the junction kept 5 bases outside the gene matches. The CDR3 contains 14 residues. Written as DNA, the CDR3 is TGTGCCAGCAGTGTACGGGGGACTAGCGGCGAGCAGTACTTC. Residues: CASSVRGTSGEQYF.

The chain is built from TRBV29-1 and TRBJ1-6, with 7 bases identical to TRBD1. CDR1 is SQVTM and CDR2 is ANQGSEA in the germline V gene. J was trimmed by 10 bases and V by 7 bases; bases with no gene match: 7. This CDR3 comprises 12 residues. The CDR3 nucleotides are TGCAGCGCGTCGACAGGGAACTCACCCCTCCACTTT. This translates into CSASTGNSPLHF.

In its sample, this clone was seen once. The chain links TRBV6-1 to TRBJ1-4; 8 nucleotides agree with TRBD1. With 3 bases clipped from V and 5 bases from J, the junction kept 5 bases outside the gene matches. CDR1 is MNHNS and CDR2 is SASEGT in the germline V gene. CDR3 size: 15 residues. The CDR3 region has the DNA TGTGCCAGCAGTGATAAGGGACAGGTGAATGAAAAACTGTTTTTT. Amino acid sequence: CASSDKGQVNEKLFF.

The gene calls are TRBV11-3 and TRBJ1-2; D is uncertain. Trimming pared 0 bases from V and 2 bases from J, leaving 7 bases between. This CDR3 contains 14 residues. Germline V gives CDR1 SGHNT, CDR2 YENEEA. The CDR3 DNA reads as TGTGCCAGCAGCTTAGACGGCAAGAACTATGGCTACACCTTC. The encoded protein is CASSLDGKNYGYTF. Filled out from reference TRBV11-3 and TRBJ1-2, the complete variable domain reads EAGVVQSPRYKIIEKKQPVAFWCNPISGHNTLYWYLQNLGQGPELLIRYENEEAVDDSQLPKDRFSAERLKGVDSTLKIQPAELGDSAVYLCASSLDGKNYGYTFGSGTRLTVV.

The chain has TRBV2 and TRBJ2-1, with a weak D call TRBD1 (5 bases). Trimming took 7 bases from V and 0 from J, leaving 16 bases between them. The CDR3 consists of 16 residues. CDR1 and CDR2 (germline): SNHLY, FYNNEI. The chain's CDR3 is CASILKGLNSYNEQFF. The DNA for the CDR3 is TGTGCCAGCATCCTTAAGGGGCTAAACTCCTACAATGAGCAGTTCTTC.

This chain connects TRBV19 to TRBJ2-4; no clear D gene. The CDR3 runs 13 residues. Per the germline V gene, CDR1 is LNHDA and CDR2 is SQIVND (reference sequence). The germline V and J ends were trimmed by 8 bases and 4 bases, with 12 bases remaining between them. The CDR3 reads CASLGGLKNIQYF. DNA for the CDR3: TGTGCCAGTCTTGGCGGCCTTAAAAACATTCAGTACTTC.

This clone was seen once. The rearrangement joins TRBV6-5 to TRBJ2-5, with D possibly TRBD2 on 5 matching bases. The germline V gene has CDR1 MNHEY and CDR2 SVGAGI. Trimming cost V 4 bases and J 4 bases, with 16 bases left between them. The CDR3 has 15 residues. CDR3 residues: CASSLRVDWGETQYF. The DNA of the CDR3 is TGTGCCAGCAGTTTGCGGGTTGATTGGGGAGAGACCCAGTACTTC.

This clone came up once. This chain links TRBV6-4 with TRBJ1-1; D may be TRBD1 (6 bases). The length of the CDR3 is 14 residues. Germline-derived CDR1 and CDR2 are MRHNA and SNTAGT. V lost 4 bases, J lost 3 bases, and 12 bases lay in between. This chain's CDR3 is CASSVSRGHTEAFF. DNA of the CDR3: TGTGCCAGCAGTGTATCCAGGGGTCACACTGAAGCTTTCTTT.

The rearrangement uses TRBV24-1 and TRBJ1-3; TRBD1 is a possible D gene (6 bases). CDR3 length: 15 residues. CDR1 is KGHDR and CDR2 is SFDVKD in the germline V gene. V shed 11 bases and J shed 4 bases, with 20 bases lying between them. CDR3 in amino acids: CAIKPLAGAGNTIYF. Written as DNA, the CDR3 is TGTGCCATCAAGCCATTAGCGGGGGCCGGAAACACCATATATTTT.

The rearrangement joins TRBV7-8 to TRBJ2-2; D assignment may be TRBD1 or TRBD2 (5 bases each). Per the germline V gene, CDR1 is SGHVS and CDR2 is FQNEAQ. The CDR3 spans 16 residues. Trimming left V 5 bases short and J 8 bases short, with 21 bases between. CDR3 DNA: TGTGCCAGCAGCCTAGGAGGTGCAGGGTTTGGGGGGGAGCTGTTTTTT. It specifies CASSLGGAGFGGELFF.

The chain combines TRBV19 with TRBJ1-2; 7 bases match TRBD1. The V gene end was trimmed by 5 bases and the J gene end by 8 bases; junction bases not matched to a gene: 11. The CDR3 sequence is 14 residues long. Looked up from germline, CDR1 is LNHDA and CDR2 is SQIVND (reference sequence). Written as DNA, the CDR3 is TGTGCCAGTAGTTCCCAGGGGGGCTTCCGGGGCTACACCTTC. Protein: CASSSQGGFRGYTF.